This is a list of T cell receptor beta chains from one sample in a study of cytotoxic CD8 clonotypes in ibrutinib-treated CLL. The protocol was immunoSEQ multiplex PCR, while the TCRdb copy is restricted to in-frame clones and leaves out a portion. The sample contains about 140,000 clones, around 81% of which appear only once. Here the sequenced sample was PBMCs, taken after 36 months of ibrutinib treatment. Source of these receptors: a human donor with chronic lymphocytic leukemia. CDR3s include the opening cysteine and the closing phenylalanine or tryptophan. The order of the fields is CDR3 protein, V gene, CDR3 length, J gene.

CDR3aa: CASSRAYNEQFF; v_gene: TRBV18; len: 12; j_gene: TRBJ2-1
CDR3aa: CASSLEAWGNTEAFF; v_gene: TRBV7-9; len: 15; j_gene: TRBJ1-1
CDR3aa: CASSSGETQYF; v_gene: TRBV7-9; len: 11; j_gene: TRBJ2-5
CDR3aa: CAISENDNEQFF; v_gene: TRBV10-3; len: 12; j_gene: TRBJ2-1
CDR3aa: CASVDRGYDEQYF; v_gene: TRBV5-6; len: 13; j_gene: TRBJ2-7
CDR3aa: CASSNFPGPWGTEAFF; v_gene: TRBV21-1; len: 16; j_gene: TRBJ1-1
CDR3aa: CASSLDSGGYEQYF; v_gene: TRBV7-2; len: 14; j_gene: TRBJ2-7
CDR3aa: CASSQDGTSGITDTQYF; v_gene: TRBV4-1; len: 17; j_gene: TRBJ2-3
CDR3aa: CAWSHQGYTEAFF; v_gene: TRBV30; len: 13; j_gene: TRBJ1-1
CDR3aa: CASSLWQGVFGTSYEQYF; v_gene: TRBV28; len: 18; j_gene: TRBJ2-7
CDR3aa: CASSTGLAGGEQFF; v_gene: TRBV6-5; len: 14; j_gene: TRBJ2-1
CDR3aa: CASNTVPGNQPQHF; v_gene: TRBV19; len: 14; j_gene: TRBJ1-5
CDR3aa: CASSLDRTGELFF; v_gene: TRBV5-4; len: 13; j_gene: TRBJ2-2
CDR3aa: CASKVEAAGTEAFF; v_gene: TRBV6-1; len: 14; j_gene: TRBJ1-1
CDR3aa: CASSPGGPAHQPQHF; v_gene: TRBV18; len: 15; j_gene: TRBJ1-5
CDR3aa: CASSPLGQGGTEAFF; v_gene: TRBV5-1; len: 15; j_gene: TRBJ1-1
CDR3aa: CASSLRTGRADTQYF; v_gene: TRBV13; len: 15; j_gene: TRBJ2-3